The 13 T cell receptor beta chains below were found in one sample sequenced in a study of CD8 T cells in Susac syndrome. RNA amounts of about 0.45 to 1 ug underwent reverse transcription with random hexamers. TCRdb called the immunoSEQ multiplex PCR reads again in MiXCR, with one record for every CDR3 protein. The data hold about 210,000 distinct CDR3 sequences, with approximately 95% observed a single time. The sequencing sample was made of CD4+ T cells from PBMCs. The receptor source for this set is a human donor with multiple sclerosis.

Here the CDR3 reads CAWDRPSGANVLTF. Written as DNA, the CDR3 is TGTGCCTGGGACAGGCCCTCTGGGGCCAACGTCCTGACTTTC. The gene calls are TRBV30 and TRBJ2-6; D is possibly TRBD1 (6 bases). The CDR3 has 14 amino acids. Trimming pared 5 bases from V and 0 bases from J, leaving 8 bases between. Germline V CDR1 and CDR2: GTSNPN, SVGIG (reference sequence).

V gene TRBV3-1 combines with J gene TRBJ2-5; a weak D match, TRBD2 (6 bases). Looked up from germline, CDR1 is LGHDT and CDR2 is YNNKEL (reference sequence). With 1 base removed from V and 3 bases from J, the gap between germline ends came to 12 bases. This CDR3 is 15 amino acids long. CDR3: CASSQVWIAEETQYF. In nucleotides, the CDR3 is TGTGCCAGCAGCCAAGTTTGGATAGCGGAAGAGACCCAGTACTTC.

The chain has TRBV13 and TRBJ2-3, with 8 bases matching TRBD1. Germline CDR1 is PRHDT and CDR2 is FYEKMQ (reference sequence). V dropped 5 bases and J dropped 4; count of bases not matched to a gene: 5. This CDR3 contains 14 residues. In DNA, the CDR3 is TGTGCCAGCAGCCCTAGGACAGGGTCAGATACGCAGTATTTT. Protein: CASSPRTGSDTQYF.

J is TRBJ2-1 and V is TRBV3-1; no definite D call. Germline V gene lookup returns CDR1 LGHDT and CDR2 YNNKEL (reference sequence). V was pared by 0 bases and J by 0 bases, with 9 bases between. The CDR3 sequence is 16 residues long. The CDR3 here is CASSQDPVSSYNEQFF. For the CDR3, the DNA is TGTGCCAGCAGCCAAGATCCCGTGTCCTCCTACAATGAGCAGTTCTTC.

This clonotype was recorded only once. As DNA, the CDR3 is TGCAGCGTTGAAAGTTCAGGGGATTCTGGAAACACCATATATTTT. Translation: CSVESSGDSGNTIYF. The genes are TRBV29-1 and TRBJ1-3; weak D call: TRBD1 (6 bases). The germline CDR1 and CDR2 sequences are SQVTM and ANQGSEA. The CDR3 is 15 amino acids. Trimming removed 2 bases at V and 1 base at J, with 12 bases between.

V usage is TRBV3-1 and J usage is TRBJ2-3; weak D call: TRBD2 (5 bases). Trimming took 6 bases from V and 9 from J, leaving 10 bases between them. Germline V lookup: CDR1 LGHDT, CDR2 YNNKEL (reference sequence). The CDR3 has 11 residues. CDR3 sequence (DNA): TGTGCCAGCAGGAACGAGGGCACGCAGTATTTT. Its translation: CASRNEGTQYF.

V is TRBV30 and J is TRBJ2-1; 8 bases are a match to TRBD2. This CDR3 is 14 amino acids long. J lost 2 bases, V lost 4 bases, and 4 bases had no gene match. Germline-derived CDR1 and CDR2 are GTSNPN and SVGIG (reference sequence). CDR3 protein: CAWNSGIPYNEQFF. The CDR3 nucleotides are TGTGCCTGGAATAGCGGGATTCCCTACAATGAGCAGTTCTTC.

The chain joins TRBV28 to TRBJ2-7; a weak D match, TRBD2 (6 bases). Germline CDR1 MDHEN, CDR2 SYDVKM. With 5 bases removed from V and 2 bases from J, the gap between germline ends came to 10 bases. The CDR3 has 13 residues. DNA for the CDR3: TGTGCCAGCAGTCCCGGAGGGGCCTACGAGCAGTACTTC. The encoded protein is CASSPGGAYEQYF.

The CDR3 is CASSSPTGGNFGYTF. CDR3 nucleotides: TGTGCCAGCAGTTCGCCGACAGGGGGCAACTTCGGCTACACCTTC. The chain carries TRBV28 and TRBJ1-2, with 10 positions matching TRBD1. The J segment lost 8 bases and the V segment lost 4 bases, leaving 10 bases of the junction unmatched. The CDR3 length is 15 residues. Per germline, CDR1 MDHEN and CDR2 SYDVKM.

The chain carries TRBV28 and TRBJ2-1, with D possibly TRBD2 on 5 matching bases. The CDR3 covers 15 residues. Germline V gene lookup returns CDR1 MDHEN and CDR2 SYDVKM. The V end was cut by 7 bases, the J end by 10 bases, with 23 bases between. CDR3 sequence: CASTSTGSASREQFF. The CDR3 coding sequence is TGTGCCAGCACCTCTACGGGAAGTGCCTCGCGGGAGCAGTTCTTC.

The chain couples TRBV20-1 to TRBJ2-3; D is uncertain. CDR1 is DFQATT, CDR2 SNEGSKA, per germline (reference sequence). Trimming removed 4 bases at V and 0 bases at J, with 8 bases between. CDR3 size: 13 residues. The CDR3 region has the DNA TGCAGTGCTATACTAACTAGCACAGATACGCAGTATTTT. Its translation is CSAILTSTDTQYF.

This CDR3 reads CSVSTTGTYTGELFF. CDR3 in DNA: TGCAGCGTTTCAACCACCGGGACCTACACCGGGGAGCTGTTTTTT. J is TRBJ2-2 and V is TRBV29-1; D tentatively reads TRBD1 or TRBD2 (5 bases each). CDR3 length equals 15 residues. Germline CDR1 SQVTM, CDR2 ANQGSEA. Trimming stripped 5 bases from V and 3 bases from J, with 16 bases between.

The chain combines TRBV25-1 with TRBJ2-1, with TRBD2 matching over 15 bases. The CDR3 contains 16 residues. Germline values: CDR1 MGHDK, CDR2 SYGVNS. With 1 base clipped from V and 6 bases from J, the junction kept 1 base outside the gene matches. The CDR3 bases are TGTGCCAGCAGTGAATGGACTAGCGGGGGGGCCAATGAGCAGTTCTTC. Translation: CASSEWTSGGANEQFF.